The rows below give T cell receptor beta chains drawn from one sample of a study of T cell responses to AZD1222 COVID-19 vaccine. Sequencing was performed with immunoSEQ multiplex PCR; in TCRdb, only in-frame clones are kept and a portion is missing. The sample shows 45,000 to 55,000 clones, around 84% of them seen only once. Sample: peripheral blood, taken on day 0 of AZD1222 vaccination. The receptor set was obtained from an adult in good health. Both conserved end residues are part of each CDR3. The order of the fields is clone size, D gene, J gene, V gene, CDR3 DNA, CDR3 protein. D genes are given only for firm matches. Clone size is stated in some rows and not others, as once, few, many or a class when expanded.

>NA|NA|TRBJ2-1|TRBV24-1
TGTGCCACCAGTGATTACTACAATGAGCAGTTCTTC
CATSDYYNEQFF
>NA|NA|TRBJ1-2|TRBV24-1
TGTGCCACCAGTGATGGGCAGATCGACTATGGCTACACCTTC
CATSDGQIDYGYTF
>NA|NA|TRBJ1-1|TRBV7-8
TGTGCCAGCAGCTTGCGAGCGGGGCTGAACACTGAAGCTTTCTTT
CASSLRAGLNTEAFF
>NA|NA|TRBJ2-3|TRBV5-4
TGTGCCAGCAGCTCCCGGGTCACAGATACGCAGTATTTT
CASSSRVTDTQYF
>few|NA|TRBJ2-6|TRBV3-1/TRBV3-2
TGTGCCAGCAGCCAAAGCTCTGGGGCCAACGTCCTGACTTTC
CASSQSSGANVLTF
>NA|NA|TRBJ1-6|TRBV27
TGTGCCAGCAGTCGAGACAGCCGCTCCTATAATTCACCCCTCCACTTT
CASSRDSRSYNSPLHF
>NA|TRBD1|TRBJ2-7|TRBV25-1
TGTGCCAGCAGTGAGACCGGGACAGGAGGATACGAGCAGTACTTC
CASSETGTGGYEQYF
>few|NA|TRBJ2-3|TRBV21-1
TGTGCCAGCAGCAAAGCGCGAGGTTTGGGGGATACGCAGTATTTT
CASSKARGLGDTQYF
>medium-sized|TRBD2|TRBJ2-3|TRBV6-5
TGTGCCAGCAGCTCGGGACTAGGCACAGATACGCAGTATTTT
CASSSGLGTDTQYF
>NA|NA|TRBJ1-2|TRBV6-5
TGTGCCAGCAGTTACCAGCCAGGGGACTATGGCTACACCTTC
CASSYQPGDYGYTF
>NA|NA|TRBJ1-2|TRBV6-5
TGTGCCAGCAGTTACGAGGGTGACTATGGCTACACCTTC
CASSYEGDYGYTF
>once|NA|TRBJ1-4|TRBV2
TGTGCCAGCTCTCGGGGATCAACTAATGAAAAACTGTTTTTT
CASSRGSTNEKLFF
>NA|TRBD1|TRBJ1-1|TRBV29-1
TGCAGCGGTTACAGGGGGGCAAACACTGAAGCTTTCTTT
CSGYRGANTEAFF
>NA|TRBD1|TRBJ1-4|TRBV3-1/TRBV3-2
TGTGCCAGCAGGGGCCGGGGACAGGGTTTCACTAATGAAAAACTGTTTTTT
CASRGRGQGFTNEKLFF
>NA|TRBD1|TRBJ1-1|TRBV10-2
TGCGCCAGCAAAATAAAACAGGGGACTGAAGCTTTCTTT
CASKIKQGTEAFF
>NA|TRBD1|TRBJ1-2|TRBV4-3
TGCGCCAGCAGCCAAAACAGGGGAGCGGGGTATGGCTACACCTTC
CASSQNRGAGYGYTF
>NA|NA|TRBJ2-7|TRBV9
TGTGCCAGCAGCGTAGATGGAGGGGGGGGGCCCCCCTACGAGCAGTACTTC
CASSVDGGGGPPYEQYF
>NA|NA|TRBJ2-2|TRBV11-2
TGTGCCAGCAGCTTAGGGGTTAGCGGGAACACCGGGGAGCTGTTTTTT
CASSLGVSGNTGELFF
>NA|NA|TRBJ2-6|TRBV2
TGTGCCAGCAAGATAAGTAGCTCTGGGGCCAACGTCCTGACTTTC
CASKISSSGANVLTF
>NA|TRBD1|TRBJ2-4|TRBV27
TGTGCCAGCAGTTCGACAGGGCTAGCCAAAAACATTCAGTACTTC
CASSSTGLAKNIQYF
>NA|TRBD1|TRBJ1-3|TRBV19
TGTGCCAGTAGTCAGGGGGAAAGCTCTGGAAACACCATATATTTT
CASSQGESSGNTIYF
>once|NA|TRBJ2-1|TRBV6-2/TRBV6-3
TGTGCCAGCAGTTACACGCCGGACTCGAGGGGTAGCTCCTACAATGAGCAGTTCTTC
CASSYTPDSRGSSYNEQFF
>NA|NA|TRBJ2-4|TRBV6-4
TGTGCCAGCAGGGACGAGGGGAGGAGGGAAAACATTCAGTACTTC
CASRDEGRRENIQYF
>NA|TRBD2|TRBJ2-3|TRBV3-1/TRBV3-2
TGTGCCAGCAGCCGTCTGACTAGCGGGAGAGATACGCAGTATTTT
CASSRLTSGRDTQYF
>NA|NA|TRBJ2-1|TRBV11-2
TGTGCCAGCAGCGCCCTCTTCGGTTCCAATGAGCAGTTCTTC
CASSALFGSNEQFF
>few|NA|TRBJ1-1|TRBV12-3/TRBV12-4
TGTGCCTCCAACAGGGCGGGGTGGGCTGAAGCTTTCTTT
CASNRAGWAEAFF
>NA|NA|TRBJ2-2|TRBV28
TGTGCCAGCAGCCGAGGGGGCACCGGGGAGCTGTTTTTT
CASSRGGTGELFF
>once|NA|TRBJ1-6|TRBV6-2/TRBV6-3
TGTGCCAGCAGCGGGGAGTCCAGCTCCTATAATTCACCCCTCCACTTT
CASSGESSSYNSPLHF
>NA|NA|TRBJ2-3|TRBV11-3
TGTGCCAGCAGCTTAGATTCTAGCACAGATACGCAGTATTTT
CASSLDSSTDTQYF
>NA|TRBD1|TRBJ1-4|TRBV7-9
TGTGCCAGCAGCACCCCAGGGGGCGCTTTGAACGCCCCAGGAAAACTGTTTTTT
CASSTPGGALNAPGKLFF
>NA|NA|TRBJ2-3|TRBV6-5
TGTGCCAGCAGTTACTCTACAGGTGAAAGCACAGATACGCAGTATTTT
CASSYSTGESTDTQYF
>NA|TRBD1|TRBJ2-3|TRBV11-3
TGTGCCAGCAGCTCCCGGGGAGGGGACAGGGGCACAGATACGCAGTATTTT
CASSSRGGDRGTDTQYF
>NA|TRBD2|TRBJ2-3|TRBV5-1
TGCGCCAGCAGCTCGGGACTAGCGGGGGGGCCACAGGCTACGCAGTATTTT
CASSSGLAGGPQATQYF